Listed below are T cell receptor beta chains from one sample, sequenced in a study of blood T cell repertoires in COVID-19. The table came from immunoSEQ multiplex PCR; TCRdb's copy has only in-frame clones and leaves some out. The sample consists of about 160,000 clones, around 81% of them appearing once. The material sequenced was peripheral blood. The receptor set was obtained from a man aged 55 to 70 with active or convalescent COVID-19. The CDR3 runs from the conserved cysteine through the conserved F or W. The D gene is left open where the match is weak. Part of the rows lack a size; the others show once, few, many or a class for expanded clones.

j_call v_call d_call clone_size cdr3_aa cdr3_nt
TRBJ1-3 TRBV3-1/TRBV3-2 . . CASSATQGTGNTIYF TGTGCCAGCAGTGCTACACAGGGAACTGGAAACACCATATATTTT
TRBJ1-4 TRBV12-3/TRBV12-4 TRBD1 few CASGDRGQEKLFF TGTGCCAGCGGAGACAGGGGGCAGGAAAAACTGTTTTTT
TRBJ2-1 TRBV11-3 TRBD2 few CASSRGLAGGPNEQFF TGTGCCAGCAGCCGTGGCCTAGCGGGAGGGCCAAATGAGCAGTTCTTC
TRBJ2-2 TRBV3-1/TRBV3-2 . . CASSLNTGELFF TGTGCCAGCAGTTTAAACACCGGGGAGCTGTTTTTT
TRBJ1-5 TRBV5-1 . . CASSFAGGADQPQHF TGCGCCAGCAGCTTTGCCGGGGGGGCCGATCAGCCCCAGCATTTT
TRBJ2-3 TRBV6-5 TRBD1 . CASSRQGTDTQYF TGTGCCAGCAGCAGACAGGGGACAGATACGCAGTATTTT
TRBJ2-6 TRBV7-9 . . CASSSSSGANVLTF TGTGCCAGCAGCTCATCCTCTGGGGCCAACGTCCTGACTTTC
TRBJ1-4 TRBV2 . . CASSEAFGIANEKLFF TGTGCCAGCAGTGAAGCGTTCGGGATAGCTAATGAAAAACTGTTTTTT
TRBJ1-3 TRBV18 TRBD1 . CASSRDRASGNTIYF TGTGCCAGCTCGCGGGACAGGGCCTCTGGAAACACCATATATTTT
TRBJ2-7 TRBV6-6 . . CASSSAGHYEQYF TGTGCCAGCAGTTCCGCAGGGCACTACGAGCAGTACTTC
TRBJ1-1 TRBV19 TRBD1 . CASSEQGSAEAFF TGTGCCAGTAGCGAACAGGGGAGCGCTGAAGCTTTCTTT
TRBJ2-3 TRBV3-1/TRBV3-2 TRBD1 . CASSYRDREADTQYF TGTGCCAGCAGCTACCGGGACAGGGAGGCCGATACGCAGTATTTT
TRBJ2-7 TRBV11-2 TRBD2 . CASSRGGDSSYEQYF TGTGCCAGCAGCCGGGGGGGAGACAGCTCCTACGAGCAGTACTTC
TRBJ2-7 TRBV10-3 TRBD2 . CAISERVAGDYEQYF TGTGCCATCAGTGAGAGGGTAGCGGGAGACTACGAGCAGTACTTC
TRBJ2-3 TRBV6-6 . . CASTSTDTQYF TGTGCCAGTACTAGCACAGATACGCAGTATTTT
TRBJ1-1 TRBV7-9 TRBD1 . CASSSQTGGTEAFF TGTGCCAGCAGCTCCCAGACAGGGGGCACTGAAGCTTTCTTT
TRBJ2-2 TRBV5-1 TRBD1 once CASSLSGTASPGTGELFF TGCGCCAGCAGCTTGTCCGGGACAGCCTCTCCGGGAACCGGGGAGCTGTTTTTT
TRBJ2-1 TRBV6-1 . many CASSELGEGSNEQFF TGTGCCAGCAGTGAACTCGGCGAGGGCAGCAATGAGCAGTTCTTC
TRBJ2-2 TRBV6-5 . . CASSPPPGAGELFF TGTGCCAGCAGCCCCCCCCCGGGGGCCGGGGAGCTGTTTTTT
TRBJ1-5 TRBV3-1/TRBV3-2 TRBD1 . CASSNGQGGAQPQHF TGTGCCAGCAGCAACGGACAGGGGGGGGCTCAGCCCCAGCATTTT
TRBJ2-5 TRBV27 TRBD2 . CASSPGLAGGLETQYF TGTGCCAGCAGTCCAGGACTAGCGGGAGGGCTAGAGACCCAGTACTTC
TRBJ2-5 TRBV11-2 TRBD2 . CASSQAGVETQYF TGTGCCAGCAGCCAAGCGGGGGTCGAGACCCAGTACTTC
TRBJ1-1 TRBV7-3 . . CASSLGGKAEAFF TGTGCCAGCAGCTTGGGGGGGAAGGCTGAAGCTTTCTTT
TRBJ2-2 TRBV10-3 TRBD1 . CATHRGSNTGELFF TGTGCCACCCACAGGGGGTCGAACACCGGGGAGCTGTTTTTT
TRBJ1-4 TRBV6-5 TRBD1 . CASTQGSPNEKLFF TGTGCCAGCACACAGGGGTCGCCTAATGAAAAACTGTTTTTT
TRBJ1-2 TRBV6-6 . . CATGGREIYGYTF TGTGCCACTGGGGGGAGGGAAATCTATGGCTACACCTTC
TRBJ2-3 TRBV5-1 TRBD1 . CASSLAGQPTGTDTQYF TGCGCCAGCAGCTTGGCGGGACAGCCTACTGGCACAGATACGCAGTATTTT
TRBJ2-3 TRBV5-4 . . CASSSAGRGTDTQYF TGTGCCAGCAGCTCGGCAGGGAGGGGGACAGATACGCAGTATTTT
TRBJ1-4 TRBV2 TRBD1 . CASSGTDPILFF TGTGCCAGCAGCGGGACAGACCCCATACTGTTTTTT
TRBJ1-1 TRBV6-1 . . CASSEVTGPAGEAFF TGTGCCAGCAGTGAGGTGACAGGACCCGCGGGTGAAGCTTTCTTT
TRBJ2-2 TRBV5-8 TRBD1 few CASRPRDRGNTGELFF TGTGCCAGCAGGCCTCGGGACAGGGGGAACACCGGGGAGCTGTTTTTT
TRBJ1-4 TRBV20-1 . . CSASRAGENEKLFF TGCAGTGCTAGTCGGGCAGGGGAAAATGAAAAACTGTTTTTT
TRBJ1-5 TRBV5-5 TRBD1 few CASSSGQVDSNQPQHF TGTGCCAGCAGCTCAGGACAGGTCGATAGCAATCAGCCCCAGCATTTT
TRBJ1-4 TRBV7-9 TRBD1 . CASSLGGQGRAIEKLFF TGTGCCAGCAGCTTAGGGGGACAGGGGAGAGCGATTGAAAAACTGTTTTTT
TRBJ1-5 TRBV28 . . CASRLGGTGNQPQHF TGTGCCAGCAGGCTTGGGGGCACAGGGAATCAGCCCCAGCATTTT
TRBJ1-5 TRBV5-6 TRBD1 few CASSSDRGGNQPQHF TGTGCCAGCAGCTCAGACAGGGGTGGGAATCAGCCCCAGCATTTT
TRBJ2-3 TRBV12-5 TRBD2 . CASGIASGGSTDTQYF TGTGCTAGTGGTATAGCTAGCGGGGGGAGCACAGATACGCAGTATTTT
TRBJ1-1 TRBV18 . . CASSPPRGTGTEAFF TGTGCCAGCTCACCACCTCGGGGGACCGGGACTGAAGCTTTCTTT
TRBJ2-3 TRBV5-1 TRBD2 . CASSLLRTSGRRVQTTDTQYF TGCGCCAGCAGCCTCCTACGGACTAGCGGGAGGCGGGTGCAAACTACAGATACGCAGTATTTT
TRBJ1-6 TRBV19 . . CASNPDRNRASPLHF TGTGCCAGTAACCCCGATCGGAACAGGGCTTCACCCCTCCACTTT
TRBJ2-2 TRBV3-1/TRBV3-2 . . CASSPRGSGGELFF TGTGCCAGCAGCCCAAGAGGGAGTGGCGGGGAGCTGTTTTTT
TRBJ1-6 TRBV2 TRBD1 . CASRSDRANYNSPLHF TGTGCCAGCAGGTCAGACAGGGCTAATTATAATTCACCCCTCCACTTT
TRBJ2-1 TRBV10-2 TRBD2 few CASSGTSGNSYNEQFF TGCGCCAGCTCTGGGACTAGCGGGAACTCCTACAATGAGCAGTTCTTC
TRBJ1-4 TRBV6-5 . . CASDSKTVSNEKLFF TGTGCCAGCGATTCCAAAACAGTCTCTAATGAAAAACTGTTTTTT
TRBJ2-1 TRBV19 . . CASSIGRDSQQFF TGTGCCAGTAGTATCGGACGGGATTCTCAGCAGTTCTTC
TRBJ1-5 TRBV2 . once CASRGGELVGNQPQHF TGTGCCAGCAGGGGGGGGGAGCTCGTAGGCAATCAGCCCCAGCATTTT
TRBJ1-2 TRBV6-5 TRBD1 . CASTRTGGVRNGYTF TGTGCCAGCACTAGGACAGGGGGCGTGAGAAATGGCTACACCTTC
TRBJ2-5 TRBV27 . . CASSGYRAETQYF TGTGCCAGCAGTGGATACAGGGCAGAGACCCAGTACTTC
TRBJ2-5 TRBV11-2 . . CASSLVGLVETQYF TGTGCCAGCAGCTTAGTGGGACTCGTTGAGACCCAGTACTTC
TRBJ1-5 TRBV4-1 . . CASSQAYSNQPQHF TGCGCCAGCAGCCAAGCCTATAGCAATCAGCCCCAGCATTTT
TRBJ2-3 TRBV5-6 TRBD1 . CASSLPRTGARKYTQYF TGTGCCAGCAGCTTGCCTCGGACAGGGGCGAGGAAATATACGCAGTATTTT
TRBJ1-6 TRBV5-5 . few CASTYSLNNSPLHF TGTGCCAGCACATACAGCTTAAATAATTCACCCCTCCACTTT
TRBJ2-1 TRBV10-2 . . CASSKGVGEQFF TGCGCCAGCAGTAAGGGGGTCGGTGAGCAGTTCTTC
TRBJ2-2 TRBV2 . few CASSYRDWNTGELFF TGTGCCAGCAGTTACCGGGACTGGAACACCGGGGAGCTGTTTTTT